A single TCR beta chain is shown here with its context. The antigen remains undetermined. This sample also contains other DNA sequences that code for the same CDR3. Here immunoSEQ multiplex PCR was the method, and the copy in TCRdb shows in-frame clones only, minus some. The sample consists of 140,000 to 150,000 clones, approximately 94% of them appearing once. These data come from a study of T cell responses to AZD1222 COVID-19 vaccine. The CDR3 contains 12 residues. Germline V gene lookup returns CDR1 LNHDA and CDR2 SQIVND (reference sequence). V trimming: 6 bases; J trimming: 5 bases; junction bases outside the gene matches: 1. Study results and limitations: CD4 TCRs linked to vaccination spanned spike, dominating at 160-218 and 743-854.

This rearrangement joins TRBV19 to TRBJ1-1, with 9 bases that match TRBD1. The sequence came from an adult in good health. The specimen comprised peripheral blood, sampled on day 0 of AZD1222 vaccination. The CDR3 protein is CASRTGGTEAFF. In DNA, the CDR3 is TGTGCCAGTAGGACAGGGGGAACTGAAGCTTTCTTT.